The 22 T cell receptor beta chains listed next were all sequenced from one sample in a study of cytomegalovirus exposure and HLA in healthy donors. Assay used: immunoSEQ multiplex PCR; TCRdb lists only in-frame clones, some missing. The sample comprises fewer than 350,000 clones, approximately 90% of which are singletons, and around 0.9% rests with the top ten. Sequenced: PBMCs. The receptors derive from a woman between 18 and 29 years old in good health and CMV-seronegative.

The chain carries TRBV28 and TRBJ1-3; no firm D call. Germline lookup yields CDR1 MDHEN and CDR2 SYDVKM. CDR3 length equals 15 residues. Trimming took off 5 bases at V and 0 bases at J, with 11 bases between the two ends. This CDR3 reads CASSANSYSGNTIYF. The CDR3 nucleotides are TGTGCCAGCAGTGCCAATTCCTACTCTGGAAACACCATATATTTT. The full variable domain, completed using reference TRBV28 and TRBJ1-3, is DVKVTQSSRYLVKRTGEKVFLECVQDMDHENMFWYRQDPGLGLRLIYFSYDVKMKEKGDIPEGYSVSREKKERFSLILESASTNQTSMYLCASSANSYSGNTIYFGEGSWLTVV.

This clone was seen just once. The chain joins TRBV5-1 to TRBJ2-3, with 8 positions matching TRBD2. CDR3 length: 18 residues. Germline V gene lookup returns CDR1 SGHRS and CDR2 YFSETQ. V shed 1 base and J 0 bases; nucleotides not matched to a gene: 10. The CDR3 loop reads CASSLRLAGTPSTDTQYF. The CDR3 nucleotides read TGCGCCAGCAGCTTGCGTCTAGCGGGCACCCCTAGCACAGATACGCAGTATTTT.

The chain employs TRBV5-6 and TRBJ2-7; 7 nucleotides match TRBD1. J gave up 0 bases and V 1 base, and 7 bases lay outside the gene matches. The CDR3 sequence is 16 residues long. From germline, CDR1 is SGHDT and CDR2 YYEEEE. The CDR3 loop reads CASSLFGAGGSYEQYF. The CDR3 nucleotides are TGTGCCAGCAGCTTGTTCGGGGCAGGGGGCTCCTACGAGCAGTACTTC.

The chain has TRBV12-5 and TRBJ2-1; 11 positions agree with TRBD2. The CDR3 runs to 17 residues. Germline lookup yields CDR1 LGHNT and CDR2 FRNRAP. The J segment lost 7 bases and the V segment lost 0 bases, leaving 8 bases of the junction unmatched. The CDR3 DNA reads as TGTGCTAGTGGTTTGGTACTAGCGGGAGAGCCGCGAAATGAGCAGTTCTTC. This gives the protein CASGLVLAGEPRNEQFF. The variable domain in full, completed from reference TRBV12-5 and TRBJ2-1, reads DARVTQTPRHKVTEMGQEVTMRCQPILGHNTVFWYRQTMMQGLELLAYFRNRAPLDDSGMPKDRFSAEMPDATLATLKIQPSEPRDSAVYFCASGLVLAGEPRNEQFFGPGTRLTVL.

The chain uses TRBV19 and TRBJ2-3, with 7 bases identical to TRBD2. Germline CDR1 is LNHDA and CDR2 is SQIVND (reference sequence). The CDR3 loop spans 15 amino acids. The trim removed 5 bases at V and 2 bases at J, leaving 7 bases unmatched. The CDR3 region has the DNA TGTGCCAGTAGTGGGGCTAGCGGCTACACAGATACGCAGTATTTT. Its protein is CASSGASGYTDTQYF.

The chain recombines TRBV25-1 with TRBJ2-1; perhaps TRBD1 as D (6 bases). The CDR3 is made up of 13 amino acids. The germline gives CDR1 MGHDK, CDR2 SYGVNS. The V gene lost 6 bases and the J gene lost 9 bases, with 15 bases spanning the gap. CDR3 sequence: CASRTGFFGEQFF. The CDR3 DNA follows: TGTGCCAGCAGGACAGGATTCTTTGGTGAGCAGTTCTTC.

A note on this clone: The junction departs from the called germline gene at one end, perhaps through a read error. The V call is TRBV7-7, the J call TRBJ1-5; TRBD1 matches 9 bases. This CDR3 region has 15 residues. Germline lookup yields CDR1 SSHAT and CDR2 FNYEAQ (reference sequence). CDR3 in DNA: TGTGCTAGCAGCTTGCTAGACAGGGGGGAAGGGCCCCAGCATTTT. Translated, it gives CASSLLDRGEGPQHF.

The rearrangement joins TRBV28 to TRBJ2-6; weak D call: TRBD2 (5 bases). Germline V gene sequence: CDR1 MDHEN, CDR2 SYDVKM. Trimming took off 6 bases at V and 2 bases at J, with 14 bases between the two ends. CDR3 length: 16 residues. This CDR3 is CASSPIKGAGANVLTF. The CDR3 DNA sequence: TGTGCCAGCAGCCCAATCAAGGGAGCTGGGGCCAACGTCCTGACTTTC.

The chain recombines TRBV28 with TRBJ2-3, with TRBD1 matching over 7 bases. The CDR3 sequence is 15 residues long. Germline loops: CDR1 MDHEN, CDR2 SYDVKM. The V and J ends lost 6 bases and 3 bases, in that order; junction bases with no gene match: 9. CDR3 in amino acids: CASSQTTGYTDTQYF. In DNA form, the CDR3 reads TGTGCCAGCAGCCAAACGACAGGGTATACAGATACGCAGTATTTT. The full variable domain, its missing parts supplied by reference TRBV28 and TRBJ2-3, is DVKVTQSSRYLVKRTGEKVFLECVQDMDHENMFWYRQDPGLGLRLIYFSYDVKMKEKGDIPEGYSVSREKKERFSLILESASTNQTSMYLCASSQTTGYTDTQYFGPGTRLTVL.

The chain is built from TRBV10-3 and TRBJ2-3; 9 positions match TRBD2. V lost 2 bases, J lost 2 bases, and 5 bases stayed unmatched. Germline CDR1 and CDR2: ENHRY and SYGVKD. The CDR3 is 16 amino acids. In nucleotides, the CDR3 is TGTGCCATCAGTGAGCCCGGGACTAGCCCCACAGATACGCAGTATTTT. It specifies CAISEPGTSPTDTQYF.

The chain links TRBV15 to TRBJ2-7; 8 nucleotides line up with TRBD2. V lost 0 bases to trimming and J lost 2 bases; unmatched junction nucleotides: 3. Germline lookup yields CDR1 LNHNV and CDR2 YYDKDF (reference sequence). The CDR3 is 15 amino acids. DNA of the CDR3: TGTGCCACCAGCAGAGATACTAGCGGAACCTACGAGCAGTACTTC. Residues: CATSRDTSGTYEQYF.

This clone has just one count. The chain carries TRBV5-4 and TRBJ2-7; D is ambiguous. CDR3 length: 14 amino acids. Germline loops: CDR1 SGHNT, CDR2 YYREEE (reference sequence). Trimming removed 4 bases from V and 9 bases from J, with 20 bases in between. The CDR3 loop is CASSPDPSSLMQYF. As DNA, the CDR3 is TGTGCCAGCAGCCCCGACCCTAGTTCGCTCATGCAGTACTTC.

This chain uses TRBV28 with TRBJ1-2; 9 bases agree with TRBD1. This CDR3 spans 17 amino acids. Germline-derived CDR1 and CDR2 are MDHEN and SYDVKM. The junction had 13 bases not matched to a gene; V was cut back by 1 base and J by 7 bases. CDR3 region: CASSLLSGQGGLFGYTF. The CDR3 DNA is TGTGCCAGCAGTTTATTATCGGGACAGGGTGGCCTTTTTGGCTACACCTTC.

V usage is TRBV6-6 and J usage is TRBJ2-7; 10 nucleotides line up with TRBD2. In germline, CDR1 is MNHNY, CDR2 SVGAGI (reference sequence). Trimming removed 4 bases from V and 1 base from J; junction bases left unmatched: 4. The CDR3 has 15 amino acids. CDR3 DNA: TGTGCCAGCAGTTTAACAGCGGGAGGGTCCTACGAGCAGTACTTC. The encoded protein is CASSLTAGGSYEQYF.

The rearrangement links TRBV5-1 to TRBJ2-7, with 15 nucleotides matching TRBD2. There are 18 residues in the CDR3. From germline, CDR1 is SGHRS and CDR2 YFSETQ. V was pared by 1 base and J by 6 bases, with 11 bases of the junction left unmatched. The CDR3 is CASSLRTSGRAIGAEQYF. The CDR3 DNA reads as TGCGCCAGCAGCTTGCGGACTAGCGGGAGGGCCATCGGGGCCGAGCAGTACTTC.

This clone was recorded once. The rearrangement uses TRBV25-1 and TRBJ1-1; the D is unclear. The germline V and J ends were trimmed by 1 base and 3 bases, with 6 bases remaining between them. CDR3 length: 13 residues. Germline CDR1 and CDR2: MGHDK and SYGVNS. CDR3 in amino acids: CASSESPDTEAFF. The CDR3 nucleotides are TGTGCCAGCAGTGAATCACCGGACACTGAAGCTTTCTTT.

The rearrangement links TRBV6-1 to TRBJ1-3, with TRBD1 matching 9 bases. V shed 7 bases, J shed 3 bases, and the junction held 7 bases outside the gene matches. Germline V gene data show CDR1 as MNHNS and CDR2 as SASEGT. The length of the CDR3 is 15 residues. CDR3 residues: CASTTGGIVGNTIYF. The CDR3, as DNA: TGTGCCAGCACCACAGGGGGCATTGTTGGAAACACCATATATTTT.

The chain recombines TRBV6-5 with TRBJ2-2, with D uncertain. The germline V and J ends were trimmed by 5 bases and 5 bases, with 6 bases remaining between them. The CDR3 is made up of 12 amino acids. Per the germline V gene, CDR1 is MNHEY and CDR2 is SVGAGI. CDR3 in amino acids: CASSQTTGELFF. The DNA for the CDR3 is TGTGCCAGCAGTCAAACAACCGGGGAGCTGTTTTTT.

The V and J genes are TRBV2 and TRBJ2-3; D is possibly TRBD1 (5 bases). The CDR3 length is 16 residues. Trimming took off 6 bases at V and 4 bases at J, with 20 bases between the two ends. CDR1 is SNHLY, CDR2 FYNNEI, per germline. The CDR3 spells CASRYVTGFSPDTQYF. Written as DNA, the CDR3 is TGTGCCAGCAGATATGTAACAGGATTCAGCCCAGATACGCAGTATTTT.

The chain carries TRBV5-1 and TRBJ2-7; 7 positions match TRBD2. V gave up 0 bases and J gave up 3 bases; unmatched junction bases: 6. Per germline, CDR1 SGHRS and CDR2 YFSETQ. CDR3 length equals 15 residues. The CDR3 coding sequence is TGCGCCAGCAGCTTGGCCGGCGGGAGTTACTACGAGCAGTACTTC. Its protein is CASSLAGGSYYEQYF. Looking up the rest from reference TRBV5-1 and TRBJ2-7 gives the full variable domain: KAGVTQTPRYLIKTRGQQVTLSCSPISGHRSVSWYQQTPGQGLQFLFEYFSETQRNKGNFPGRFSGRQFSNSRSEMNVSTLELGDSALYLCASSLAGGSYYEQYFGPGTRLTVT.

In this sample, this clone turned up once. The chain combines TRBV5-1 with TRBJ1-6; D unclear. The CDR3 is 17 amino acids. Trimming left V 0 bases short and J 7 bases short, with 17 bases between. Germline loops: CDR1 SGHRS, CDR2 YFSETQ. Here the CDR3 reads CASSLDAPGGLNSPLHF. The CDR3 DNA reads TGCGCCAGCAGCTTGGACGCACCGGGAGGGTTAAATTCACCCCTCCACTTT.

This chain links TRBV10-2 with TRBJ1-3; a weak D match, TRBD1 (5 bases). The germline V and J ends were trimmed by 4 bases and 4 bases, with 8 bases remaining between them. The CDR3 is 13 amino acids. Germline V gives CDR1 WSHSY, CDR2 SAAADI. CDR3 bases: TGCGCCAGCAGTGCCCGACAGGGAAACACCATATATTTT. Translated, it gives CASSARQGNTIYF.